The 9 T cell receptor beta chains reported below all come from one sample, sequenced in a study of T cell repertoires in cytomegalovirus infection. TCRdb re-called the reads through MiXCR, storing one row per CDR3 protein. This repertoire shows under 350,000 distinct CDR3 sequences, 22% found once; its top ten account for roughly a fifth. Antigens of these TCRs are unknown. The sequencing used cultured PBMCs, collected from culture after CMV antigen stimulation. These receptors all stem from a human donor in good health (CMV status not recorded). Some clones in this sample may be carry-over from other donors' samples.

Only a few counts were recorded for this clonotype. The J gene is TRBJ1-1, the V gene TRBV5-1; D possibly corresponds to TRBD1 (5 bases). Looked up from germline, CDR1 is SGHRS and CDR2 is YFSETQ. This CDR3 spans 16 amino acids. Trimming took off 0 bases at V and 0 bases at J, with 12 bases between the two ends. CDR3 in amino acids: CASSLDPGRMNTEAFF. CDR3 DNA sequence: TGCGCCAGCAGCTTGGATCCGGGACGGATGAACACTGAAGCTTTCTTT.

This clonotype was seen a few times. The rearrangement links TRBV4-3 to TRBJ1-2; a weak D match, TRBD1 (6 bases). CDR1 LGHNA and CDR2 YSLEER come from the germline V gene. This CDR3 contains 15 residues. Between the trimmed V and J ends, which lost 0 bases and 8 bases, there was a span of 16 bases. The CDR3 is CASSQDMGQIEGYTF. CDR3 DNA: TGCGCCAGCAGCCAAGATATGGGACAAATAGAGGGCTACACCTTC.

The chain couples TRBV20-1 to TRBJ1-1; possibly TRBD1 for D (6 bases). Germline lookup yields CDR1 DFQATT and CDR2 SNEGSKA (reference sequence). This CDR3 contains 14 residues. V was shortened by 7 bases and J by 0 bases, with 15 bases between the two germline ends. The CDR3 region is CSVGQSFMNTEAFF. The DNA for the CDR3 is TGCAGTGTTGGACAGTCATTCATGAACACTGAAGCTTTCTTT.

The chain has TRBV5-1 and TRBJ2-5, with D possibly TRBD1 on 6 matching bases. Deletions cut 5 bases from V and 5 bases from J, with 19 bases between. The CDR3 extends over 15 amino acids. The V gene's germline CDR1 is SGHRS and CDR2 YFSETQ. CDR3 loop: CASRQPQGIGETQYF. Written as DNA, the CDR3 is TGCGCCAGCAGGCAACCCCAGGGGATCGGGGAGACCCAGTACTTC.

The chain recombines TRBV19 with TRBJ1-1, with 7 bases aligning to TRBD1. Trimming cost V 7 bases and J 0 bases; bases outside gene matches: 5. CDR1 is LNHDA and CDR2 is SQIVND in the germline V gene (reference sequence). The CDR3 consists of 14 residues. The CDR3 loop reads CASTGGSMNTEAFF. The CDR3 nucleotides read TGTGCCAGTACAGGGGGAAGTATGAACACTGAAGCTTTCTTT.

The rearrangement links TRBV7-2 to TRBJ2-7, with D maybe TRBD2 (6 bases). Trimming pared 0 bases from V and 2 bases from J, leaving 11 bases between. CDR1 and CDR2 from the germline V gene are SGHTA and FQGNSA. The CDR3 consists of 15 residues. This CDR3 is CASSLASGEPYEQYV. The CDR3 DNA is TGTGCCAGCAGCTTAGCGTCGGGGGAGCCCTACGAGCAGTACGTC.

This clonotype appeared a few times. The CDR3 region has the DNA TGTGCCAGCAGTCTAAAGACAGGGGAGAGCGAGCAGTACTTC. Translating gives CASSLKTGESEQYF. J is TRBJ2-7 and V is TRBV27; 8 positions match TRBD1. CDR3 length: 14 amino acids. The V gene's germline CDR1 is MNHEY and CDR2 SMNVEV (reference sequence). V shed 5 bases, J shed 6 bases, and the junction held 9 bases outside the gene matches.

This clonotype was recorded many times. The gene calls are TRBV4-1 and TRBJ2-3; D may be TRBD1 (5 bases). V was clipped by 0 bases and J by 2 bases, with 9 bases between them. The CDR3 has 15 residues. Germline V gene sequence: CDR1 MGHRA, CDR2 YSYEKL. The CDR3 region has the DNA TGCGCCAGCAGCCAAGATGACAGATACACAGATACGCAGTATTTT. It is translated as CASSQDDRYTDTQYF.

The chain combines TRBV28 with TRBJ2-7; D perhaps matches TRBD1 (5 bases). The V gene lost 5 bases and the J gene lost 2 bases, with 7 bases spanning the gap. Germline lookup yields CDR1 MDHEN and CDR2 SYDVKM. There are 12 residues in the CDR3. CDR3 region: CASSDSTYEQYV. As DNA, the CDR3 is TGTGCCAGCAGTGACAGCACCTACGAGCAGTACGTC.